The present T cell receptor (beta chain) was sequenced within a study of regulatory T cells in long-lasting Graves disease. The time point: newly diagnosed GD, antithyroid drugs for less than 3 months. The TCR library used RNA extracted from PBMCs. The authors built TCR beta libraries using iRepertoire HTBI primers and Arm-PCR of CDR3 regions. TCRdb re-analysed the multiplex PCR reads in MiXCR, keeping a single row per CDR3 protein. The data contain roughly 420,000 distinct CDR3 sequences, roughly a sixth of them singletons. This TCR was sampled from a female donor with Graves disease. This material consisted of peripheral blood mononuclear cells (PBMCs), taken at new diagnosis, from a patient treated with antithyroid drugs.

CDR3 in amino acids: CASSAQGAGYNEQFF. The CDR3 DNA sequence: TGTGCCAGCAGTGCACAGGGGGCGGGTTACAATGAGCAGTTCTTC. The V gene is TRBV27, the J gene TRBJ2-1, with TRBD1 identical over 9 bases. Unmatched junction bases numbered 6, after V lost 5 bases and J lost 4 bases. This CDR3 contains 15 residues. Looked up from germline, CDR1 is MNHEY and CDR2 is SMNVEV (reference sequence).